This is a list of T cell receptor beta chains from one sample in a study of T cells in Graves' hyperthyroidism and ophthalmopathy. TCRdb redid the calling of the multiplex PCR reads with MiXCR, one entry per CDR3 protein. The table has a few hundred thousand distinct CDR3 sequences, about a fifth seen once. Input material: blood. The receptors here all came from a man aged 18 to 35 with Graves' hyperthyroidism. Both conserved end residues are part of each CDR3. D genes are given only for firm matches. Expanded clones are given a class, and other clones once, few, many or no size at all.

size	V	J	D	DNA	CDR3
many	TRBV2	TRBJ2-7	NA	TGTGCCAGCAGTGAAGAAAGGGCCTACGAGCAGTACTTC	CASSEERAYEQYF
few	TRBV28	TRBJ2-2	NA	TGTGCCAGCAGTTCCCTTGGGGTGAACACCGGGGAGCTGTTTTTT	CASSSLGVNTGELFF
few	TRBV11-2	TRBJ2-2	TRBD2	TGTGCCAGCAGCTTCCCGATTGGGGGGGGGAACTACGGGGAGCTGTTTTTT	CASSFPIGGGNYGELFF
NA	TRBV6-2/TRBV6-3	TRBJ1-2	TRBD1	TGTGCCAGCAGTTACTCATCTTGGTACCGGAGGACAGGGGGCGGCTACACCTTC	CASSYSSWYRRTGGGYTF
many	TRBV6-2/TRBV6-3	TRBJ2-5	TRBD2	TGTGCCAGCAGACCCGTTGGGACTAGCCGCTCGGAGACCCAGTACTTC	CASRPVGTSRSETQYF
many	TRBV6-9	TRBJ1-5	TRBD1	TGTGCCAGCAGTTCTGACAGGGGTTCGCCCTATAGCAATCAGCCCCAGCATTTT	CASSSDRGSPYSNQPQHF
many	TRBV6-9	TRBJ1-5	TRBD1	TGTGCCAGCAGTTATGGGTGGATGGGACAGGGCCCCGGGGAGCCCCAGCATTTT	CASSYGWMGQGPGEPQHF
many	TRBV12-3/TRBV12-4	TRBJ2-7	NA	TGTGCCAGCTCCAAGGGGGGGGGTAACGAGCAGTACTTC	CASSKGGGNEQYF
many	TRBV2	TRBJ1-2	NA	TGTGCCAGCATTCTAGCGGGAGTTGGCTATGGCTACACCTTC	CASILAGVGYGYTF
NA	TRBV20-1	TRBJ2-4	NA	TGCAGTGCTAGAGGACAGCCTCCGATTAAGTACTTC	CSARGQPPIKYF
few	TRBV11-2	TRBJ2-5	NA	TGTGCCAGCAGCCCTCGGGACTCGGAGGAGACCCAGTACTTC	CASSPRDSEETQYF
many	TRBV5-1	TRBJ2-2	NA	TGCGCCAGCAGCTTGGACGGGGTTCGCACCGGGGAGCTGTTTTTT	CASSLDGVRTGELFF
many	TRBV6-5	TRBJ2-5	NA	TGTGCCAGCAGTTACGAGGCGGCCTCAACTGGAGGCCAGTACTTC	CASSYEAASTGGQYF
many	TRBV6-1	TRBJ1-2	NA	TGTGCCAGCAGTGAAAAGTTCGTGACAAGCTATGGCTACACCTTC	CASSEKFVTSYGYTF
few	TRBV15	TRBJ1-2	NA	TGTGCCACCAGCAGAGATATTGTGCGCCCGGGAGGCTACACCTTC	CATSRDIVRPGGYTF
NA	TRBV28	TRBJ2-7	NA	TGTGCCAGCAGTTTTCGGCAGGTTCCCTACGAGCAGTACTTC	CASSFRQVPYEQYF
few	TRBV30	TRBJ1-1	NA	TGTGCCTGTAACTCGGGGAGAACTGAAGCTTTCTTT	CACNSGRTEAFF
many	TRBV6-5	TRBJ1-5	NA	TGTGCCAGCAGTTACCGCCGGGAGCTAAAGCCGAATCAGCCCCAGCATTTT	CASSYRRELKPNQPQHF